One sample yielded the 24 T cell receptor beta chains listed below, sequenced in a study of radiotherapy plus CTLA-4 blockade in lung cancer. Libraries were prepared by immunoSEQ multiplex PCR; TCRdb keeps only in-frame clonotypes and omits some of them. This repertoire shows roughly 110,000 clones, over 65% found once; its top ten account for under 3%. Sequencing was performed on peripheral blood, taken from a patient treated with radiotherapy plus ipilimumab. These receptors came from a human donor with non-small cell lung cancer that progressed on radiotherapy plus ipilimumab. Some clones in this sample may be carry-over from other donors' samples.

This clone appeared once. J is TRBJ2-7 and V is TRBV7-2, with D maybe TRBD2 (5 bases). Germline lookup yields CDR1 SGHTA and CDR2 FQGNSA. Trimming shortened V by 8 bases and J by 3 bases, and 14 bases separated the two germline ends. CDR3 length equals 13 residues. CDR3 in DNA: TGTGCCAGCGGCGTGGGAGCCAACTACGAGCAGTACTTC. The encoded protein is CASGVGANYEQYF.

This clone turned up a few times. The CDR3 DNA is TGTGCCAGAAGCTTCAACAATAAAAAACAGGGTTTTAGCAATCAGCCCCAGCATTTT. Translated: CARSFNNKKQGFSNQPQHF. The chain employs TRBV5-3 and TRBJ1-5, with a tentative D call TRBD1 (6 bases). TRBV5-3 belongs to the ORF category, with a function that is uncertain. Trimming cost V 2 bases and J 0 bases, with 21 bases left between them. There are 19 residues in the CDR3.

V and J are TRBV7-9 and TRBJ2-5, with 9 bases lining up with TRBD1. The CDR3 spans 15 residues. Losses at the gene ends were 5 bases for V and 11 bases for J; bases not matched to a gene: 15. Germline V gene sequence: CDR1 SEHNR, CDR2 FQNEAQ (reference sequence). In DNA, the CDR3 is TGTGCCAGCAGCCCTACCGGGACAGGGTTTTGGGAGCAGTACTTC. This codes for CASSPTGTGFWEQYF.

The rearrangement uses TRBV2 and TRBJ1-5; D not resolved. The germline V and J ends were trimmed by 7 bases and 3 bases, with 10 bases remaining between them. The germline gives CDR1 SNHLY, CDR2 FYNNEI. The CDR3 loop spans 13 amino acids. CDR3 protein: CASISGLNQPQHF. The DNA of the CDR3 is TGTGCCAGCATATCAGGCCTCAATCAGCCCCAGCATTTT. Full variable domain (outside the CDR3, taken from reference TRBV2 and TRBJ1-5): EPEVTQTPSHQVTQMGQEVILRCVPISNHLYFYWYRQILGQKVEFLVSFYNNEISEKSEIFDDQFSVERPDGSNFTLKIRSTKLEDSAMYFCASISGLNQPQHFGDGTRLSIL.

The chain's CDR3 is CASSHGQGLFNEQFF. The CDR3 DNA follows: TGCGCCAGCAGCCATGGCCAGGGGTTATTTAATGAGCAGTTCTTC. The rearrangement joins TRBV4-1 to TRBJ2-1; tentatively, D is TRBD1 (6 bases). The CDR3 extends over 15 amino acids. Germline CDR1 MGHRA, CDR2 YSYEKL. With 3 bases removed from V and 7 bases from J, the gap between germline ends came to 16 bases.

CDR3 sequence (DNA): TGTGCCAGTAGGGAACAGGGTCACTATGGCTACACCTTC. It specifies CASREQGHYGYTF. This sequence joins TRBV19 and TRBJ1-2; possibly TRBD1 for D (6 bases). CDR1 LNHDA and CDR2 SQIVND come from the germline V gene (reference sequence). Between the trimmed V and J ends, which lost 6 bases and 3 bases, there was a span of 11 bases. CDR3 size: 13 residues.

The chain carries TRBV6-1 and TRBJ2-7, with TRBD1 matching over 10 bases. With 9 bases clipped from V and 0 bases from J, the junction kept 8 bases outside the gene matches. Germline V gene lookup returns CDR1 MNHNS and CDR2 SASEGT. CDR3 size: 15 residues. CDR3 in amino acids: CASKNDRGHSYEQYF. CDR3 DNA sequence: TGTGCCAGTAAAAACGACAGGGGGCACTCCTACGAGCAGTACTTC.

In its sample, this clone was seen a few times. The chain recombines TRBV27 with TRBJ1-5; a possible D gene is TRBD1 (5 bases). The V and J ends lost 6 bases and 5 bases respectively, with 14 bases between them. CDR1 is MNHEY and CDR2 is SMNVEV in the germline V gene (reference sequence). The length of the CDR3 is 14 residues. The CDR3, as DNA: TGTGCCAGCAGGGCCGGGACTTCCTATCAGCCCCAGCATTTT. Its translation: CASRAGTSYQPQHF.

The gene calls are TRBV19 and TRBJ1-3; 9 nucleotides line up with TRBD1. V shed 7 bases, J shed 8 bases, and the junction held 12 bases outside the gene matches. The length of the CDR3 is 15 residues. Germline CDR1 is LNHDA and CDR2 is SQIVND (reference sequence). The CDR3 reads CASNLLGQGVDTIYF. In DNA, the CDR3 is TGTGCCAGTAATCTTCTGGGACAGGGAGTAGACACCATATATTTT.

The genes are TRBV6-1 and TRBJ2-7, with D hard to call. V lost 5 bases to trimming and J lost 1 base, with 6 bases between them. This CDR3 comprises 12 residues. Germline loops: CDR1 MNHNS, CDR2 SASEGT. Here the CDR3 reads CASSQKSYEQYF. The CDR3 DNA follows: TGTGCCAGCAGTCAGAAATCCTACGAGCAGTACTTC.

The gene calls are TRBV5-6 and TRBJ1-2, with unresolved D. V was shortened by 4 bases and J by 4 bases, with 11 bases between the two germline ends. The CDR3 covers 13 residues. Germline V CDR1 and CDR2: SGHDT, YYEEEE. This CDR3 reads CASSISSSYGYTF. For the CDR3, the DNA is TGTGCCAGCAGCATCAGCTCATCCTATGGCTACACCTTC. Complete variable domain (other parts from reference TRBV5-6 and TRBJ1-2): DAGVTQSPTHLIKTRGQQVTLRCSPKSGHDTVSWYQQALGQGPQFIFQYYEEEERQRGNFPDRFSGHQFPNYSSELNVNALLLGDSALYLCASSISSSYGYTFGSGTRLTVV.

This chain links TRBV7-9 with TRBJ2-5, with 7 bases fitting TRBD1. Germline V gene lookup returns CDR1 SEHNR and CDR2 FQNEAQ (reference sequence). There are 15 residues in the CDR3. V shed 5 bases, J shed 5 bases, and the junction held 11 bases outside the gene matches. For the CDR3, the DNA is TGTGCCAGCAGCCCGCCCAGGGGGAGACGGGAGACCCAGTACTTC. Amino acid sequence: CASSPPRGRRETQYF.

This sequence joins TRBV2 and TRBJ2-3; D is perhaps TRBD2 (6 bases). Germline values: CDR1 SNHLY, CDR2 FYNNEI. The CDR3 has 15 amino acids. The V gene lost 6 bases and the J gene lost 2 bases, with 15 bases spanning the gap. The CDR3 DNA reads TGTGCCAGCAGAGGCTTGGGACTCGCCACAGATACGCAGTATTTT. This gives the protein CASRGLGLATDTQYF.

This clone has more than one count but fewer than ten. The chain carries TRBV6-1 and TRBJ1-1, with 7 bases matching TRBD1. Germline-derived CDR1 and CDR2 are MNHNS and SASEGT. This CDR3 comprises 13 residues. Trimming took 6 bases from V and 6 from J; bases not matched to a gene: 7. Here the CDR3 DNA reads TGTGCCAGCAGCCTGACAGGGATTGCTGAAGCTTTCTTT. Protein sequence: CASSLTGIAEAFF.

V usage is TRBV4-3 and J usage is TRBJ1-1, with a weak D call TRBD1 (6 bases). The CDR3 is made up of 16 amino acids. V was trimmed by 0 bases and J by 1 base, leaving 12 bases between them. Germline CDR1 is LGHNA and CDR2 is YSLEER. In DNA form, the CDR3 reads TGCGCCAGCAGCCAAGACCCGGGACACCGGAACACTGAAGCTTTCTTT. Its protein product is CASSQDPGHRNTEAFF.

The sample holds one count of this clone. The chain carries TRBV7-6 and TRBJ1-6, with 9 bases that match TRBD1. Germline V CDR1 and CDR2: SGHVS, FNYEAQ. The CDR3 is 14 amino acids. The junction had 3 bases not matched to a gene; V was cut back by 4 bases and J by 8 bases. The CDR3 coding sequence is TGTGCCAGCAGCTCGGGACAGGGCTATTCACCCCTCCACTTT. It codes for CASSSGQGYSPLHF.

The J gene is TRBJ2-7, the V gene TRBV4-3; D ambiguous. V lost 1 base and J lost 0, with 10 bases in between. Germline V CDR1 and CDR2: LGHNA, YSLEER. This CDR3 is built from 15 residues. The CDR3 loop is CASSQVLSPSYEQYF. The CDR3 bases are TGCGCCAGCAGCCAAGTCTTGTCGCCCTCCTACGAGCAGTACTTC.

The CDR3 region is CASSQEGYLQGAGELFF. The CDR3 nucleotides read TGCGCCAGCAGCCAAGAAGGGTATCTTCAGGGCGCCGGGGAGCTGTTTTTT. This chain joins TRBV4-1 and TRBJ2-2; TRBD1 might be the D (5 bases). The CDR3 is 17 amino acids. Germline-derived CDR1 and CDR2 are MGHRA and YSYEKL. V was clipped by 0 bases and J by 6 bases, with 17 bases between them.

The CDR3: CASSLGGHQGAFF. Written as DNA, the CDR3 is TGTGCCAGCAGCTTGGGCGGACATCAGGGAGCTTTCTTT. The rearrangement joins TRBV5-4 to TRBJ1-1; tentative D call: TRBD1 (5 bases). V was cut by 0 bases and J by 10 bases, with 13 bases left in between. This CDR3 is 13 amino acids long. Germline values: CDR1 SGHNT, CDR2 YYREEE (reference sequence).

The CDR3 bases are TGTGCCAGCAGCCCGGGCAGCCCCCGGGAGACCCAGTACTTC. It translates to CASSPGSPRETQYF. This chain connects TRBV5-6 to TRBJ2-5, with D uncertain. Trimming cost V 4 bases and J 5 bases, with 15 bases left between them. CDR3 size: 14 residues. Looked up from germline, CDR1 is SGHDT and CDR2 is YYEEEE.

The chain has TRBV7-3 and TRBJ2-1; D is ambiguous. This CDR3 is 14 amino acids long. V was cut by 2 bases and J by 10 bases, with 15 bases left in between. Germline assignment: CDR1 SGHTA and CDR2 FQGTGA. The CDR3 bases are TGTGCCAGCAGCTTACTCGGACGCTTTTCGGAGCAGTTCTTC. Encoded protein: CASSLLGRFSEQFF.

The sample holds one count of this clone. In DNA, the CDR3 is TGTGCCAGCAGTTATGCGGGAAATAATGAAAAACTGTTTTTT. Its protein product is CASSYAGNNEKLFF. V gene TRBV6-6 combines with J gene TRBJ1-4, with D uncertain. Looked up from germline, CDR1 is MNHNY and CDR2 is SVGAGI (reference sequence). Deletions cut 3 bases from V and 4 bases from J, with 9 bases between. The CDR3 spans 14 residues.

This clone was detected only a few times. The chain links TRBV25-1 to TRBJ1-2, with unresolved D. The CDR3 spans 13 residues. Germline V gene lookup returns CDR1 MGHDK and CDR2 SYGVNS. With 6 bases removed from V and 3 bases from J, the gap between germline ends came to 11 bases. The CDR3 DNA is TGTGCCAGCAGCTCTCGGAGAGACTATGGCTACACCTTC. Its protein product is CASSSRRDYGYTF.

A few counts support this clone. The chain employs TRBV28 and TRBJ1-2; no reliable D call. The germline V gene has CDR1 MDHEN and CDR2 SYDVKM. CDR3 length equals 12 residues. The V end was cut by 3 bases, the J end by 1 base, with 3 bases between. The CDR3 DNA reads TGTGCCAGCAGTTTGGTTAACTATGGCTACACCTTC. It yields the protein CASSLVNYGYTF.